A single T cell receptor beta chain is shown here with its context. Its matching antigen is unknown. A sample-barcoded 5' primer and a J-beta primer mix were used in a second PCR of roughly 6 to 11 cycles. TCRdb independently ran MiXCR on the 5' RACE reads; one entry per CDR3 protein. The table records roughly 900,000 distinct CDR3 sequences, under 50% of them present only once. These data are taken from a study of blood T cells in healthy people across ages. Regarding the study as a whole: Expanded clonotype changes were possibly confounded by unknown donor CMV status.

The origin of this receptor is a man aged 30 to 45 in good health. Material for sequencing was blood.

CDR3 sequence reads: CASSRDDQGNIQYF. DNA of the CDR3: TGTGCCAGCAGCCGGGACGATCAAGGGAACATTCAGTACTTC. The chain uses TRBV4-2 and TRBJ2-4; the D call may be TRBD1 or TRBD2 (5 bases each). Germline lookup yields CDR1 LGHNA and CDR2 YNFKEQ. The CDR3 extends over 14 amino acids. V lost 4 bases and J lost 7, with 14 bases in between.